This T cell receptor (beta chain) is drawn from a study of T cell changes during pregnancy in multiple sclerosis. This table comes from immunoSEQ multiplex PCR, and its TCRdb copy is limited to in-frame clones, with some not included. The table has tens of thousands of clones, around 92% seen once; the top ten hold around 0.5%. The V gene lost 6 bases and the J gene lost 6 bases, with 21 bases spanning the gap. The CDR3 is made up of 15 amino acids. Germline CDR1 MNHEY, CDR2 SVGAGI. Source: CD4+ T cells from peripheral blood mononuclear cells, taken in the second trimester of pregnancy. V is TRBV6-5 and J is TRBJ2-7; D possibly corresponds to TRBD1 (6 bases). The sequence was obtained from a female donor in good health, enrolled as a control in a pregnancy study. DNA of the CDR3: TGTGCCAGCAGATATAACGACAGGTACCTAGGCGAGCAGTACTTC. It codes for CASRYNDRYLGEQYF.